Below, 20 T cell receptor beta chains from the same sample are listed, as sequenced in a study of T cell repertoires in cytomegalovirus infection. TCRdb reprocessed the reads via MiXCR and lists one record per CDR3 protein. Of fewer than 200,000 distinct CDR3 sequences detected, roughly a fifth appear once; the ten largest clones hold approximately 2.9%. Sequencing used PBMCs. These TCRs come from a human donor in good health (CMV status not recorded). Some clones in this sample may be carry-over from other donors' samples.

Ten or more counts support this clonotype. This chain uses TRBV7-2 with TRBJ2-7; tentatively, D is TRBD2 (6 bases). Trimming pared 8 bases from V and 6 bases from J, leaving 17 bases between. This CDR3 is built from 13 residues. CDR1 is SGHTA, CDR2 FQGNSA, per germline. The CDR3 DNA follows: TGTGCCAGCGGAGGGCGAGCCGGGGGCGAGCAGTACTTC. Translation: CASGGRAGGEQYF.

This clonotype was seen only a few times. The rearrangement links TRBV28 to TRBJ2-1, with 11 nucleotides matching TRBD2. Losses at the gene ends were 5 bases for V and 10 bases for J; bases not matched to a gene: 10. Germline CDR1 and CDR2: MDHEN and SYDVKM. This CDR3 is built from 15 residues. CDR3 region: CASSQGTSGSGEQFF. The CDR3 DNA is TGTGCCAGCAGTCAAGGGACTAGCGGATCAGGGGAGCAGTTCTTC.

The table lists this clonotype with a few counts. The chain employs TRBV20-1 and TRBJ2-1; 7 bases are a match to TRBD2. This CDR3 is built from 17 residues. The V segment lost 1 base and the J segment 4 bases; nucleotides outside the gene matches: 13. Germline V lookup: CDR1 DFQATT, CDR2 SNEGSKA (reference sequence). The CDR3 reads CSARGGLAGEEYNEQFF. CDR3 nucleotides: TGCAGTGCTAGAGGGGGGTTGGCGGGAGAGGAATACAATGAGCAGTTCTTC.

CDR3 in DNA: TGCAGTTCCACAAAGGGCATGACCTACGAGCAGTACTTC. Translation gives CSSTKGMTYEQYF. This chain links TRBV20-1 with TRBJ2-7; D not certain. The CDR3 length is 13 residues. Germline CDR1 is DFQATT and CDR2 is SNEGSKA (reference sequence). V was cut by 8 bases and J by 2 bases, with 16 bases left in between.

This clonotype was seen a single time. This chain links TRBV20-1 with TRBJ1-4; D uncertain. Germline V gives CDR1 DFQATT, CDR2 SNEGSKA (reference sequence). V was clipped by 0 bases and J by 3 bases, with 11 bases between them. CDR3 length: 15 amino acids. This chain's CDR3 is CSARDVSLSNEKLFF. CDR3 nucleotides: TGCAGTGCTAGAGATGTTAGCTTATCTAATGAAAAACTGTTTTTT.

This clonotype was detected ten times or more. V gene TRBV7-2 combines with J gene TRBJ1-5; D unresolved. V was trimmed by 0 bases and J by 0 bases, leaving 3 bases between them. The germline gives CDR1 SGHTA, CDR2 FQGNSA. The CDR3 has 14 residues. CDR3 DNA sequence: TGTGCCAGCAGCTTAGCTTATAGCAATCAGCCCCAGCATTTT. This codes for CASSLAYSNQPQHF.

The rearrangement joins TRBV7-4 to TRBJ2-2; D ambiguous. The CDR3 loop spans 14 amino acids. Germline V gene lookup returns CDR1 SGHVT and CDR2 SQSDAQ. Trimming shortened V by 5 bases and J by 3 bases, and 10 bases separated the two germline ends. The CDR3 spells CASSPKLYTGELFF. CDR3 nucleotides: TGTGCCAGCAGCCCCAAGCTGTACACCGGGGAGCTGTTTTTT.

V gene TRBV14 combines with J gene TRBJ2-2; D is ambiguous. CDR1 and CDR2 (germline): SGHDN, FVKESK. Trimming removed 1 base at V and 7 bases at J, with 10 bases between. This CDR3 is built from 14 residues. For the CDR3, the DNA is TGTGCCAGCAGCCAAGTGGACGGAGTCGGGGAGCTGTTTTTT. Protein: CASSQVDGVGELFF.

This clonotype was seen at least ten times. The chain carries TRBV7-2 and TRBJ2-7; 10 bases fit TRBD2. Germline trimming cut 2 bases from V and 4 bases from J; bases unmatched to any gene: 14. The CDR3 length is 18 residues. CDR1 and CDR2 (germline): SGHTA, FQGNSA. CDR3 coding DNA: TGTGCCAGCAGCTTATCAGGGCGCCGGACTAGCGGAAATTACGAGCAGTACTTC. It codes for CASSLSGRRTSGNYEQYF.

This clonotype was detected many times. The rearrangement uses TRBV7-8 and TRBJ2-7; D is possibly TRBD1 (6 bases). This CDR3 has 14 amino acids. Trimming cost V 4 bases and J 3 bases, with 13 bases left between them. Germline CDR1 is SGHVS and CDR2 is FQNEAQ. The CDR3: CASSSVQGNYEQYF. CDR3 bases: TGTGCCAGCAGCTCTGTTCAGGGGAACTACGAGCAGTACTTC.

This clonotype has a handful of counts. V gene TRBV7-2 combines with J gene TRBJ2-7; D possibly corresponds to TRBD2 (5 bases). From germline, CDR1 is SGHTA and CDR2 FQGNSA. The CDR3 sequence is 14 residues long. The V gene lost 5 bases and the J gene lost 4 bases, with 15 bases spanning the gap. For the CDR3, the DNA is TGTGCCAGCAGCGAAGGAGGTGGGCTATACGAGCAGTACTTC. Translated: CASSEGGGLYEQYF. Looking up the rest from reference TRBV7-2 and TRBJ2-7 gives the full variable domain: GAGVSQSPSNKVTEKGKDVELRCDPISGHTALYWYRQSLGQGLEFLIYFQGNSAPDKSGLPSDRFSAERTGGSVSTLTIQRTQQEDSAVYLCASSEGGGLYEQYFGPGTRLTVT.

The chain employs TRBV6-5 and TRBJ2-3; 11 nucleotides line up with TRBD2. Germline assignment: CDR1 MNHEY and CDR2 SVGAGI. The CDR3 totals 21 residues. Unmatched junction bases numbered 16, after V lost 2 bases and J lost 0 bases. DNA of the CDR3: TGTGCCAGCAGTTACCCAACTACCATAGCGGGAGGGCCCCTCAGCACAGATACGCAGTATTTT. Its translation is CASSYPTTIAGGPLSTDTQYF.

For this clonotype: Germline is not matched at one junction end, which may reflect a read error. The J gene is TRBJ2-7, the V gene TRBV14, with a tentative D call TRBD2 (5 bases). This CDR3 contains 17 residues. Per the germline V gene, CDR1 is SGHDN and CDR2 is FVKESK. The CDR3 bases are TGTGCCAGCAGCCCAGGACGGGAACATCCCGATTCCTACGAGCTGTACTTC. Its translation: CASSPGREHPDSYELYF.

This chain joins TRBV13 and TRBJ2-1; D perhaps matches TRBD2 (6 bases). The CDR3 is 15 amino acids. Between the trimmed V and J ends, which lost 3 bases and 0 bases, there was a span of 9 bases. Germline values: CDR1 PRHDT, CDR2 FYEKMQ (reference sequence). Written as DNA, the CDR3 is TGTGCCAGCAGCTTGGGAGGACCCTCCTACAATGAGCAGTTCTTC. This gives the protein CASSLGGPSYNEQFF.

The rearrangement uses TRBV10-3 and TRBJ1-1; no definite D call. Germline CDR1 is ENHRY and CDR2 is SYGVKD. This CDR3 is 16 amino acids long. The V and J ends lost 0 bases and 2 bases respectively, with 13 bases between them. Here the CDR3 DNA reads TGTGCCATCAGTGAGTCGATTGGACCCTACAACACTGAAGCTTTCTTT. Residues: CAISESIGPYNTEAFF.

The sample holds a few counts of this clonotype. The chain joins TRBV4-2 to TRBJ1-6; D not certain. The CDR3 runs to 16 residues. The germline V gene has CDR1 LGHNA and CDR2 YNFKEQ. Trimming removed 1 base at V and 9 bases at J, with 16 bases between. DNA for the CDR3: TGTGCCAGCAGCCAAGGGGCCGCCGACCCTAGTTCACCCCTCCACTTT. Encoded protein: CASSQGAADPSSPLHF.

The CDR3 nucleotides are TGTGCCAGCAGCTTAGCACGCGGGAGGAGAGAGACCCAGTACTTC. Its protein product is CASSLARGRRETQYF. J is TRBJ2-5 and V is TRBV7-2; 8 nucleotides match TRBD2. CDR1 and CDR2 (germline): SGHTA, FQGNSA. V lost 0 bases and J lost 4; bases outside the gene matches: 4. CDR3 length equals 15 residues.

CDR3 protein: CASSGLAGVFPQNEQYF. Written as DNA, the CDR3 is TGTGCCAGCAGTGGACTAGCGGGAGTCTTTCCCCAGAACGAGCAGTACTTC. The chain couples TRBV6-2 or TRBV6-3 to TRBJ2-7; 13 bases line up with TRBD2. CDR3 length equals 17 residues. Germline assignment: CDR1 MNHEY and CDR2 SVGEGT. With V trimmed by 5 bases and J by 5 bases, 12 bases remained unmatched.

This clonotype appeared a few times. The chain is built from TRBV29-1 and TRBJ1-2; D remains unclear. CDR3 length equals 13 residues. Germline V gene sequence: CDR1 SQVTM, CDR2 ANQGSEA. V lost 4 bases and J lost 4, with 13 bases in between. The CDR3 DNA sequence: TGCAGCGTTGTCGGCACAGAACCCTATGGCTACACCTTC. Encoded protein: CSVVGTEPYGYTF.

The table lists this clonotype with a few counts. The V and J genes are TRBV19 and TRBJ2-2; D tentatively reads TRBD1 or TRBD2 (6 bases each). Germline V gene lookup returns CDR1 LNHDA and CDR2 SQIVND (reference sequence). Trimming removed 4 bases at V and 4 bases at J, with 16 bases between. The CDR3 totals 16 residues. The CDR3 nucleotides read TGTGCCAGTAGTAGGGACCATCGGGGGCGCACCGGGGAGCTGTTTTTT. It specifies CASSRDHRGRTGELFF.